This entry features one TCR beta chain sequence. Its cognate antigen is unknown. This sample was taken from a study of CD8+ T cells in alopecia areata. Study outcomes and limitations: TCRs were shared less clearly across patients than in mice, possibly for HLA-related reasons. Researchers report lesional scalp, most notably alopecia totalis/universalis, outstripped normal scalp in clonality.

Lesional scalp punch biopsies and peripheral blood were collected from alopecia areata patients. The sorting of PBMCs gave CD4+ and CD8+ T cells. Germline V gives CDR1 SGDLS, CDR2 YYNGEE. The CDR3 contains 15 residues. Trimming took off 3 bases at V and 1 base at J, with 13 bases between the two ends. Investigators isolated RNA and reverse transcribed it into cDNA to act as the sequencing template. The data were produced by immunoSEQ multiplex PCR, yet TCRdb's version contains in-frame clones alone and is incomplete. The sample carries under 65,000 clones, about 40% recorded once. Input material: NKG2D-low CD8+ T cells sorted from blood. The rearrangement uses TRBV9 and TRBJ2-5, with D possibly matching TRBD2 (6 bases). The source is a human donor with alopecia areata. The chain's CDR3 is CASSDVAGRQETQYF. The CDR3 nucleotides read TGTGCCAGCAGCGATGTCGCGGGGCGCCAAGAGACCCAGTACTTC. The full variable domain, with the rest looked up from reference TRBV9 and TRBJ2-5, is DSGVTQTPKHLITATGQRVTLRCSPRSGDLSVYWYQQSLDQGLQFLIQYYNGEERAKGNILERFSAQQFPDLHSELNLSSLELGDSALYFCASSDVAGRQETQYFGPGTRLLVL.